The rows below give T cell receptor beta chains drawn from one sample of a study of T cells after yellow fever vaccination. TCRdb ran MiXCR on the 5' RACE reads and lists one entry per CDR3 protein. The table lists more than 45,000 distinct CDR3 sequences, 5.5% to 6% of them singletons, with 25% to 40% in the top ten. The sample consisted of PBMCs, either bulk or a sorted T-cell subset (CD4+, CD8+, memory, or dextramer-sorted; not recorded which), taken on the day of the yellow fever booster vaccination. The receptor set was obtained from a young man who received the YFV17D yellow fever vaccine. The CDR3 runs from the conserved cysteine through the conserved F or W. The order of the fields is clone size, J gene, D gene, CDR3 length, V gene, CDR3 DNA, CDR3 protein. A D gene is named only where the DNA matches it firmly. Clone size is stated in some rows and not others, as once, few, many or a class when expanded.

many	TRBJ2-1	TRBD2	14	TRBV20-1	TGCAGTGCTTTAAGCGGGGCTGGCTACAATGAGCAGTTCTTC	CSALSGAGYNEQFF
few	TRBJ1-2	-	16	TRBV3-1	TGTGCCAGCAGCCATACCCACTGGACCACCGGGGATGGCTACACCTTC	CASSHTHWTTGDGYTF
-	TRBJ2-1	-	16	TRBV7-9	TGTGCCAGCAGCTTAGATGCATGGTTCACAGACAATGAGCAGTTCTTC	CASSLDAWFTDNEQFF
few	TRBJ1-1	-	14	TRBV7-9	TGTGCCAGCACCCGGGACGGGACCTTCACTGAAGCTTTCTTT	CASTRDGTFTEAFF
few	TRBJ1-1	-	12	TRBV7-9	TGTGCCAGCAGCTATGACAGGTTTGAAGCTTTCTTT	CASSYDRFEAFF
few	TRBJ1-3	TRBD1	14	TRBV18	TGTGCCAGCTCACCGGGACAGGATAGTGTCACCATATATTTT	CASSPGQDSVTIYF
many	TRBJ2-1	-	15	TRBV4-1	TGCGCCAGCAGCCAAGGGGCTAGAGGGGGGAATGAGCAGTTCTTC	CASSQGARGGNEQFF
-	TRBJ2-1	TRBD2	17	TRBV4-1	TGCGCCAGCAGCCAAGAGTTTAGGGGGTTAGCGGGGGATGAGCAGTTCTTC	CASSQEFRGLAGDEQFF
-	TRBJ1-4	-	15	TRBV7-9	TGTGCCAGCAGCTCATACTTTGAGCCCAATGAAAAACTGTTTTTT	CASSSYFEPNEKLFF
many	TRBJ2-7	TRBD2	14	TRBV5-1	TGCGCCAGCAAAACTAGCGGGGCGTTCTACGAGCAGTACTTC	CASKTSGAFYEQYF
few	TRBJ2-1	-	12	TRBV19	TGTGCCAGTATTCCGCCTGGAGGTGAGCAGTTCTTC	CASIPPGGEQFF
once	TRBJ1-2	TRBD1	13	TRBV5-1	TGCGCCAGCAGCTGGGGACAGGGGGATGGCTACACCTTC	CASSWGQGDGYTF
many	TRBJ2-3	TRBD2	19	TRBV7-2	TGTGCCAGCAGCTTAGCGGGCGGGGGAGCTGGGTTGGGTGCAGATACGCAGTATTTT	CASSLAGGGAGLGADTQYF
-	TRBJ2-3	-	13	TRBV11-2	TGTGCCAGCAGCTTATTCGGGGCGGATACGCAGTATTTT	CASSLFGADTQYF
many	TRBJ2-2	-	14	TRBV10-3	TGTGCCATCAGGGCGGCTGGGAACACCGGGGAGCTGTTTTTT	CAIRAAGNTGELFF
-	TRBJ1-1	TRBD1	13	TRBV7-9	TGTGCCAGCAGCTTAGCTCTGGGACAGTCGGCTTTCTTT	CASSLALGQSAFF
-	TRBJ2-3	TRBD1	15	TRBV7-9	TGTGCCAGCAGCCCCCGGGACAGGTATTGGGATACGCAGTATTTT	CASSPRDRYWDTQYF
many	TRBJ2-3	-	14	TRBV12-3/TRBV12-4	TGTGCCAGCAGTTTAGCGGACCCCACAGATACGCAGTATTTT	CASSLADPTDTQYF
-	TRBJ1-5	TRBD1	14	TRBV12-3/TRBV12-4	TGTGCCAGCACTAACAGGGGTTCTCGGCAGCCCCAGCATTTT	CASTNRGSRQPQHF
many	TRBJ2-1	-	15	TRBV10-3	TGTGCCATCAGTGAGTCCCTACAGGGTACCGATGAGCAGTTCTTC	CAISESLQGTDEQFF
-	TRBJ2-1	TRBD2	15	TRBV4-1	TGCGCCAGCAGCTCTGGGACTAGCGGCTACAATGAGCAGTTCTTC	CASSSGTSGYNEQFF
-	TRBJ2-1	TRBD2	14	TRBV7-9	TGTGCCAGCAGCTTCGGGGGGTCCTACAATGAGCAGTTCTTC	CASSFGGSYNEQFF
few	TRBJ1-1	-	16	TRBV18	TGTGCCAGCTCACCACCTGGGGGGCGCTTGGACACTGAAGCTTTCTTT	CASSPPGGRLDTEAFF
many	TRBJ2-4	-	11	TRBV7-2	TGTGCCAGCAGCTCCTCCGACATTCAGTACTTC	CASSSSDIQYF
many	TRBJ2-7	TRBD1	13	TRBV4-1	TGCGCCAGCAGCCAGGGGACAGGGGTCGAGCAGTACTTC	CASSQGTGVEQYF
many	TRBJ2-5	TRBD1	16	TRBV4-1	TGCGCCAGCAGCCCAACGACAGGGGTGGGGGCAGAGACCCAGTACTTC	CASSPTTGVGAETQYF
many	TRBJ1-2	-	13	TRBV7-2	TGTGCCAGCAGCGAACGGGGCGTAAGTGGCTACACCTTC	CASSERGVSGYTF
-	TRBJ1-1	TRBD1	13	TRBV5-6	TGTGCCAGCAGCCGACAGGGCAGCACTGAAGCTTTCTTT	CASSRQGSTEAFF
many	TRBJ2-2	TRBD2	16	TRBV12-3/TRBV12-4	TGTGCCAGCAGTTTCAGGCGGGGGGGCACCACCGGGGAGCTGTTTTTT	CASSFRRGGTTGELFF
many	TRBJ1-2	-	13	TRBV5-1	TGCGCCAGCAGCGCAAACCAGGGTCAGGGCTACACCTTC	CASSANQGQGYTF
many	TRBJ2-4	-	17	TRBV12-3/TRBV12-4	TGTGCCAGCAGTCTACCCCAGGGAAGGGGGGGCAAAAACATTCAGTACTTC	CASSLPQGRGGKNIQYF
many	TRBJ1-5	-	16	TRBV12-3/TRBV12-4	TGTGCCAGCAGTTTAGGGGTCGGGCATTACAATCAGCCCCAGCATTTT	CASSLGVGHYNQPQHF
few	TRBJ2-1	-	16	TRBV7-9	TGTGCCAGCAGCTTGATGGCGTACTCAGGTAGCAGTAAGCAGTTCTTC	CASSLMAYSGSSKQFF
-	TRBJ2-1	-	15	TRBV3-1	TGTGCCAGCAGCCCGGGGACCCTCCGGTGGGGGGAGCAGTTCTTC	CASSPGTLRWGEQFF
many	TRBJ2-1	TRBD1	14	TRBV10-3	TGTGCCATCGCTCCGGGACAGGGTTCGAATGAGCAGTTCTTC	CAIAPGQGSNEQFF
many	TRBJ2-7	TRBD1	15	TRBV10-3	TGTGCCATCAGCGCCAAGGGACAGGGTCTCTACGAGCAGTACTTC	CAISAKGQGLYEQYF
many	TRBJ2-7	TRBD2	17	TRBV4-3	TGCGCCAGCAGCCCCGGGCTAGCGGGGCCGTCAACCTACGAGCAGTACTTC	CASSPGLAGPSTYEQYF
few	TRBJ2-6	-	16	TRBV5-1	TGCGCCAGCAGCTTAGGGGTTCGCTCTGGGGCCAACGTCCTGACTTTC	CASSLGVRSGANVLTF
few	TRBJ2-7	-	15	TRBV7-2	TGTGCCAGCAGCTTAGCGGGGGGTAACTCCTACGAGCAGTACTTC	CASSLAGGNSYEQYF
many	TRBJ2-3	-	14	TRBV6-5	TGTGCCAGCACCCACGGGGCTCGGGCAGATACGCAGTATTTT	CASTHGARADTQYF
many	TRBJ1-3	-	15	TRBV6-5	TGTGCCAGCAGTTACCGGACGCACTCTGGAAACACCATATATTTT	CASSYRTHSGNTIYF
-	TRBJ2-3	TRBD1	15	TRBV30	TGTGCCTGGACGTCGGGGACAGGGAACACAGATACGCAGTATTTT	CAWTSGTGNTDTQYF
many	TRBJ1-2	-	15	TRBV19	TGTGCCAGTAGTGTCGTCCAGGATCCCTACTATGGCTACACCTTC	CASSVVQDPYYGYTF
many	TRBJ2-3	-	16	TRBV25-1	TGTGCCAGCAGTGAATCCAGCGCCAGACTCACAGATACGCAGTATTTT	CASSESSARLTDTQYF
many	TRBJ1-2	TRBD1	10	TRBV7-9	TGTGCCAGCAGCATACCACAGGGGAACTTC	CASSIPQGNF
many	TRBJ1-1	-	15	TRBV18	TGTGCCAGCTCACTAACGACGGACAGAGACACTGAAGCTTTCTTT	CASSLTTDRDTEAFF
many	TRBJ1-1	-	14	TRBV25-1	TGTGCCAGCACAGTACCCGGGTCGGTGACTGAAGCTTTCTTT	CASTVPGSVTEAFF
many	TRBJ2-4	-	16	TRBV4-1	TGCGCCAGCAGCCAAGTCCCCCCCCCAGCCAAAAACATTCAGTACTTC	CASSQVPPPAKNIQYF
few	TRBJ2-5	-	13	TRBV19	TGTGCCAGTAGTACTATGGCGTCGGAGACCCAGTACTTC	CASSTMASETQYF
many	TRBJ1-2	-	14	TRBV29-1	TGCAGCGTTGATTCCGGCGATCTTAACTATGGCTACACCTTC	CSVDSGDLNYGYTF
-	TRBJ2-1	TRBD2	17	TRBV4-1	TGCGCCAGCAGCCAAGATGGACTAGCGGGGGGGCTGGATGAGCAGTTCTTC	CASSQDGLAGGLDEQFF
few	TRBJ2-4	-	15	TRBV7-2	TGTGCCAGCAGCCCCGGACCTTTAGCCAAAAACATTCAGTACTTC	CASSPGPLAKNIQYF
-	TRBJ2-1	-	14	TRBV7-6	TGTGCCAGCAGCTTAGGCGAGAGAATCAATGAGCAGTTCTTC	CASSLGERINEQFF
few	TRBJ1-2	-	15	TRBV7-9	TGTGCCAGCAGCTCGCTTGGGGGGCGCGGTTATGGCTACACCTTC	CASSSLGGRGYGYTF
many	TRBJ2-7	-	16	TRBV13	TGTGCCAGCAGCCCCCCAGGCCGAGGGGCCTCCTACGAGCAGTACTTC	CASSPPGRGASYEQYF
-	TRBJ2-5	-	14	TRBV10-3	TGTGCCATCCGAGCCGGGACACACCAAGAGACCCAGTACTTC	CAIRAGTHQETQYF
many	TRBJ2-1	-	13	TRBV2	TGTGCCAGCAGTCCACCCGGGACGACGGAGCAGTTCTTC	CASSPPGTTEQFF
few	TRBJ2-1	TRBD2	20	TRBV6-2/TRBV6-3	TGTGCCAGCAGTTCCCTGGCCCTACTAGCGGGGGGGCCCTTGGGGAATGAGCAGTTCTTC	CASSSLALLAGGPLGNEQFF
few	TRBJ1-1	TRBD1	16	TRBV28	TGTGCCAGCAGTCCACCGGGACAGCCGAAGAACACTGAAGCTTTCTTT	CASSPPGQPKNTEAFF